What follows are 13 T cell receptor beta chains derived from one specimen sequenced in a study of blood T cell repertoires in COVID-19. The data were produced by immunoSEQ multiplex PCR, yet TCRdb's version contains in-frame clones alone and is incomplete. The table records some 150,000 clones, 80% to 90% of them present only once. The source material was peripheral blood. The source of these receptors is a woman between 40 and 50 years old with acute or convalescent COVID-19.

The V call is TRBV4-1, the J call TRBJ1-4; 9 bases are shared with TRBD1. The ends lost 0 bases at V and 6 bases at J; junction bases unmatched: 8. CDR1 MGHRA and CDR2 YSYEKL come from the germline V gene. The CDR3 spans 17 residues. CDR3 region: CASSQERTGEGDEKLFF. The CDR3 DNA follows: TGCGCCAGCAGCCAAGAAAGGACAGGGGAAGGGGATGAAAAACTGTTTTTT.

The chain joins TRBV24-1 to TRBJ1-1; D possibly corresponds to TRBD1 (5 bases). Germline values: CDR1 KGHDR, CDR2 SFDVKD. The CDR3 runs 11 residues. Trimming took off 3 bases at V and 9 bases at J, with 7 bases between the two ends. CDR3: CATSDGGKAFF. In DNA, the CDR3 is TGTGCCACCAGTGATGGGGGGAAAGCTTTCTTT.

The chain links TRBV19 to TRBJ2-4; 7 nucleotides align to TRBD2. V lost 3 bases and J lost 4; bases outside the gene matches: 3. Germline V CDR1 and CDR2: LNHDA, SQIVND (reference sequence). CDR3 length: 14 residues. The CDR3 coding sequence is TGTGCCAGTAGTATTCCGGGGGGAAAAAACATTCAGTACTTC. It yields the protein CASSIPGGKNIQYF.

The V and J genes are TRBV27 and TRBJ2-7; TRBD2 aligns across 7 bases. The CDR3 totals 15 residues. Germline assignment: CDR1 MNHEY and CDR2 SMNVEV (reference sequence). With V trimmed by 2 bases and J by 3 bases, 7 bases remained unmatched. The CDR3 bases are TGTGCCAGCAGTTTAGGACTAGGAGGGTTCTACGAGCAGTACTTC. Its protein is CASSLGLGGFYEQYF.

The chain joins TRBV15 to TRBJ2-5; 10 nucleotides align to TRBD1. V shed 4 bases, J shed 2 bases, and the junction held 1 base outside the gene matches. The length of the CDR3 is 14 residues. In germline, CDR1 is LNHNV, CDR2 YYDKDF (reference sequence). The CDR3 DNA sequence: TGTGCCACCAGCACGGGACAGGGGCAAGAGACCCAGTACTTC. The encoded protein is CATSTGQGQETQYF.

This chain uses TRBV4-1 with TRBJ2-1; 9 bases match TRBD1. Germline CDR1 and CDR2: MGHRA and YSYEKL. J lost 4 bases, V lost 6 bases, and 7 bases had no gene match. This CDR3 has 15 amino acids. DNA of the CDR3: TGCGCCAGCAGACCTCCGGGACAGGGTTACAATGAGCAGTTCTTC. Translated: CASRPPGQGYNEQFF.

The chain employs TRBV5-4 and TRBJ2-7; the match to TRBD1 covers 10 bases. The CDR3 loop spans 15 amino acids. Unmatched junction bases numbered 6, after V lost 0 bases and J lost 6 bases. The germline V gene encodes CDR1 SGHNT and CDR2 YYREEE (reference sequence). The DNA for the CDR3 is TGTGCCAGCAGCTTGGGAGGGGGGACAGGGGTCGAGCAGTACTTC. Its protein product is CASSLGGGTGVEQYF.

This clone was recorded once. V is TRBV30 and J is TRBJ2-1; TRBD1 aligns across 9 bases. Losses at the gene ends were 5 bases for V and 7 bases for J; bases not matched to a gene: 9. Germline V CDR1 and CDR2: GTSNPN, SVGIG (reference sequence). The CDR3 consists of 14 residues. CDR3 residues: CAWGGGTGWNEQFF. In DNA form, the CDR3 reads TGTGCCTGGGGTGGGGGGACAGGGTGGAATGAGCAGTTCTTC.

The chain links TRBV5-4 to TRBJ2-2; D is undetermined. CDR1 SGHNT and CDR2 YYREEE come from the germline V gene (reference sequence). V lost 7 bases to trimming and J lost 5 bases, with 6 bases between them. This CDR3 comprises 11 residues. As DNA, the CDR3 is TGTGCCAGCCAGGAAACCGGGGAGCTGTTTTTT. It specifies CASQETGELFF.

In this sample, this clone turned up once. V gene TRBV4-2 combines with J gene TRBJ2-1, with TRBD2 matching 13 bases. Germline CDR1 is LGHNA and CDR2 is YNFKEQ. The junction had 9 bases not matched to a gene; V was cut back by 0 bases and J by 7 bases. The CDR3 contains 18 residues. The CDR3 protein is CASSQESSRLAGGNEQFF. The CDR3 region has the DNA TGTGCCAGCAGCCAAGAATCAAGTCGACTAGCGGGAGGTAATGAGCAGTTCTTC.

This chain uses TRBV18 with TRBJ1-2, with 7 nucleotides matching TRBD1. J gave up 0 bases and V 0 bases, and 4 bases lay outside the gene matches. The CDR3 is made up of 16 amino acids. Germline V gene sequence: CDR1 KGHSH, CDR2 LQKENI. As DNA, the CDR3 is TGTGCCAGCTCACCACCAAAAGGGGGCACTAACTATGGCTACACCTTC. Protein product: CASSPPKGGTNYGYTF.

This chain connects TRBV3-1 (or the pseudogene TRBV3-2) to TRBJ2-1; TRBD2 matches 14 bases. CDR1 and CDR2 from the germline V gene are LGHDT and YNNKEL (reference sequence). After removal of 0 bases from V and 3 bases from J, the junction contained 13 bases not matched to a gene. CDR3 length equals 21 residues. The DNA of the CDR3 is TGTGCCAGCAGCCAAGATTTCTTATCAGGGACTAGCGGGAGTTTCTACAATGAGCAGTTCTTC. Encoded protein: CASSQDFLSGTSGSFYNEQFF.

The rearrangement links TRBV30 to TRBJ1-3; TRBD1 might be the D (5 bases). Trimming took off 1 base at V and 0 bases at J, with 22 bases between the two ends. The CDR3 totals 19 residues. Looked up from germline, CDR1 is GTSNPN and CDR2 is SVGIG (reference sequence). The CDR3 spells CAWSAFGGSLIASGNTIYF. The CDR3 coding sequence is TGTGCCTGGAGTGCCTTTGGGGGGTCCCTAATAGCCTCTGGAAACACCATATATTTT. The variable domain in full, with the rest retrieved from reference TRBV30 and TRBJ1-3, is SQTIHQWPATLVQPVGSPLSLECTVEGTSNPNLYWYRQAAGRGLQLLFYSVGIGQISSEVPQNLSASRPQDRQFILSSKKLLLSDSGFYLCAWSAFGGSLIASGNTIYFGEGSWLTVV.